This passage covers 5 T cell receptor beta chains from one sample sequenced in a study of molecular identifiers for immune sequencing clone quantification. TCRdb ran MiXCR on the PCR reads and lists one entry per CDR3 protein. In the table there are approximately 500,000 distinct CDR3 sequences, around 21% of which are singletons. The sequenced material came from naive CD8+ T cells from blood, with Jurkat cell RNA spiked in. Subset specified: FACS-sorted CD8+CD4-CCR7+CD45RA+ naive T cells. The receptor set was obtained from a human donor in good health. Some libraries in this study had Jurkat cell RNA spiked in.

This clonotype was seen many times. The rearrangement links TRBV28 to TRBJ2-4; possibly TRBD2 for D (6 bases). CDR3 length equals 15 residues. From germline, CDR1 is MDHEN and CDR2 SYDVKM. V shed 6 bases and J shed 9 bases, with 21 bases lying between them. CDR3: CASSRRLDGIGIQYF. DNA for the CDR3: TGTGCCAGCAGCCGACGACTAGACGGGATCGGCATTCAGTACTTC.

This clonotype was observed a few times. CDR3 loop: CATSKDREGTEAFF. In nucleotides, the CDR3 is TGTGCCACCAGCAAAGACAGGGAAGGTACTGAAGCTTTCTTT. V gene TRBV15 combines with J gene TRBJ1-1, with TRBD1 matching over 7 bases. Trimming took 4 bases from V and 5 from J; bases not matched to a gene: 7. Germline assignment: CDR1 LNHNV and CDR2 YYDKDF (reference sequence). CDR3 length equals 14 residues.

The V call is TRBV10-1, the J call TRBJ2-3; TRBD2 agrees at 8 bases. Germline V CDR1 and CDR2: WNHNN, SYGVQD (reference sequence). The CDR3 spans 16 residues. V was pared by 4 bases and J by 4 bases, with 10 bases of the junction left unmatched. CDR3 nucleotides: TGCGCCAGCAGTGCAGACTATGGCGGGGGGTCAGATACGCAGTATTTT. It translates to CASSADYGGGSDTQYF.

The chain recombines TRBV11-2 with TRBJ1-4; D gene unclear. The CDR3 has 17 residues. Trimming removed 5 bases from V and 0 bases from J, with 16 bases in between. Germline V gene lookup returns CDR1 SGHAT and CDR2 FQNNGV. CDR3 DNA sequence: TGTGCCAGCAGCCCGACCCCCCGCATAGCAACTAATGAAAAACTGTTTTTT. This sequence encodes CASSPTPRIATNEKLFF.

This sequence joins TRBV6-1 and TRBJ2-7, with 10 bases aligning to TRBD1. The V gene's germline CDR1 is MNHNS and CDR2 SASEGT. CDR3 length: 13 residues. The ends lost 8 bases at V and 3 bases at J; junction bases unmatched: 4. CDR3 region: CASLRDRGYEQYF. The CDR3 coding sequence is TGTGCCAGCCTCCGGGACAGGGGCTACGAGCAGTACTTC.